This T cell receptor beta chain came from a study of early T cells in non-severe SARS-CoV-2 infection. Study-wide findings and caveats: Reliance on VDJdb matching favored anti-spike CD8 responses; private and CD4 specificities were missed.

In germline, CDR1 is MNHEY, CDR2 SVGAGI. CDR3 length: 15 amino acids. The ends lost 7 bases at V and 0 bases at J; junction bases unmatched: 5. The sample holds many counts of this clonotype. What it recognizes is unknown. Individually, cDNA molecules had unique molecular identifiers attached to them. TCRdb ran MiXCR on the 5' RACE reads and lists one entry per CDR3 protein. The sample records more than 50,000 distinct CDR3 sequences, 5.6% being singletons. This TCR derives from an adult who was a healthcare worker with PCR-confirmed SARS-CoV-2 infection or an uninfected control (not recorded which). The sequenced material came from whole blood. The chain combines TRBV6-5 with TRBJ2-7, with 11 nucleotides matching TRBD2. As DNA, the CDR3 is TGTGCCAGCACCGGACTAGCGGGTGGCTCCTACGAGCAGTACTTC. Its translation: CASTGLAGGSYEQYF.